Sample share makes the clone carrying this TCR beta chain medium-sized (0.01 to 0.1%). Its antigen is unidentified. The data originate from a study of spatial heterogeneity in lung cancer. Study summary: Consistent detection of more beta-chain than alpha-chain sequences was observed. Study results and caveats: Tumor TCRs that were ubiquitous and expanded showed up in blood more at resection than follow-up.

Indicated time point: sample taken at primary tumor resection. In each case, whole RNA from tumor, nontumor lung or frozen PBMC was sequenced unsorted. A total of approximately 70 untreated early-stage non-small cell lung cancer patients served as donors. The CDR3 has 13 amino acids. Between the trimmed V and J ends, which lost 4 bases and 1 base, there was a span of 7 bases. A unique molecular identifier was carried by every single TCR cDNA molecule. TCRdb ran MiXCR on the 5' RACE reads and lists one entry per CDR3 protein. The table shows 10,000 or so distinct CDR3 sequences, with approximately 5% occurring only once.

The sequence was obtained from a male donor with early-stage non-small cell lung cancer. The chain links TRBV12-3 or TRBV12-4 to TRBJ1-2, with D hard to call. The input for sequencing was PBMCs, taken at surgery. CDR3 amino acids: CASSSTNNYGYTF. CDR3 DNA: TGTGCCAGCAGTTCGACAAATAACTATGGCTACACCTTC.